This paragraph reports one T cell receptor (beta chain). This sample stems from a study of blood T cell repertoires in COVID-19. Background on the study: Material from acute and convalescent COVID-19 was sourced from the United States, Italy and Spain. Sample material is recorded as cDNA or gDNA derived from T cells, B-cell-depleted T cells, or PBMCs.

V lost 4 bases and J lost 0, with 6 bases in between. There are 13 residues in the CDR3. In the study's own analysis: By means of reference gene primer amplification, nucleated cell counts were estimated. Sequenced by immunoSEQ multiplex PCR; TCRdb stores in-frame clones only, minus some. V and J calls and clone size are copied from that table; D and trimming were computed from the DNA. The profile shows 200,000 to 250,000 clones, less than 90% of them singletons. The source material was peripheral blood. The receptor's source is a man in his thirties or forties with active or convalescent COVID-19. The chain carries TRBV12-3 or TRBV12-4 and TRBJ1-1, with D unclear. The CDR3 loop reads CASSYLLNTEAFF. As DNA, the CDR3 is TGTGCCAGCAGTTATCTATTGAACACTGAAGCTTTCTTT.